Listed below are T cell receptor beta chains from one sample, sequenced in a study of Ad26.COV2.S vaccination and SARS-CoV-2 variants. Clones were read by immunoSEQ multiplex PCR, and TCRdb kept only the in-frame ones, dropping some. The table includes about 370,000 clones, approximately 86% detected once. The material was peripheral blood, obtained in a trial of Ad26.COV2.S vaccine versus placebo. All receptors derive from a person aged 18-60 years who received the Ad26.COV2.S COVID-19 vaccine or a placebo. CDR3s include the opening cysteine and the closing phenylalanine or tryptophan. Fields, in order: CDR3 protein, V gene, J gene.

CASSLEGDTEAFF	TRBV11-2	TRBJ1-1
CASSYAWRGRSGELFF	TRBV6-5	TRBJ2-2
CASSLSRDSYEQYF	TRBV27	TRBJ2-7
CASSYGGTEQYF	TRBV6-5	TRBJ2-7
CAWSQGPGDTEAFF	TRBV30	TRBJ1-1
CASSQDEQARGNTIYF	TRBV4-1	TRBJ1-3
CASSLEGRVNTEAFF	TRBV7-8	TRBJ1-1
CASSFRGGSSYEQYF	TRBV11-2	TRBJ2-7
CASSLEGNIFF	TRBV5-8	TRBJ1-1
CASSAMPGTGIVGYTF	TRBV9	TRBJ1-2
CASSRTSGGDSYNEQFF	TRBV19	TRBJ2-1
CAWTRRLDSPLHF	TRBV30	TRBJ1-6
CAISAGSVSSYEQYF	TRBV10-3	TRBJ2-7
CARTARNQPQHF	TRBV19	TRBJ1-5
CAWSVEGAREKLFF	TRBV30	TRBJ1-4
CSVEDLGAGFGNEQFF	TRBV29-1	TRBJ2-1
CASSLDGVLDEQYF	TRBV7-2	TRBJ2-7
CASSRNSQTGTTNTGELFF	TRBV6-6	TRBJ2-2
CASSPSGSSEQFF	TRBV7-7	TRBJ2-1
CASRFTGVVGTEAFF	TRBV6-5	TRBJ1-1
CASSSLPGGRETQYF	TRBV5-1	TRBJ2-5
CASSATGRRGETQYF	TRBV10-1	TRBJ2-5
CASTGGGGYTF	TRBV30	TRBJ1-2
CASRQAGHSYEQYF	TRBV2	TRBJ2-7
CASSQDSSTDTQYF	TRBV4-3	TRBJ2-3
CASRSADQGAYTEAFF	TRBV5-6	TRBJ1-1
CAWSPGGTNEKLFF	TRBV30	TRBJ1-4
CASSEGVNTEAFF	TRBV6-1	TRBJ1-1
CASSLGAGLEADTQYF	TRBV7-2	TRBJ2-3
CASSVSGTAPNYGYTF	TRBV7-2	TRBJ1-2
CASSQEGLTSSYNSPLHF	TRBV3-1/TRBV3-2	TRBJ1-6
CASKGSGELFF	TRBV2	TRBJ2-2
CSVDLNSYTYNEQFF	TRBV29-1	TRBJ2-1
CASSIGWDRLMNTEAFF	TRBV19	TRBJ1-1
CASSFRENSPLHF	TRBV27	TRBJ1-6
CASSDQGGQPQHF	TRBV19	TRBJ1-5
CASSQDPAGSSGANVLTF	TRBV4-1	TRBJ2-6
CASSLLGGAQDTQYF	TRBV19	TRBJ2-3
CASSYSSDIYGYTF	TRBV6-2/TRBV6-3	TRBJ1-2
CASSGDRAVTGELFF	TRBV2	TRBJ2-2
CASSTSGEGAVYNEQFF	TRBV9	TRBJ2-1